This T cell receptor beta chain is drawn from a study of PD-L1 blockade in urothelial cancer. Produced via immunoSEQ multiplex PCR; TCRdb's table is partial and in-frame only. In the table there are 85,000 to 130,000 clones, roughly nine tenths of which are singletons. The source material was PBMCs, sampled around atezolizumab (anti-PD-L1) treatment. The source of this sequence is a woman older than 75 with urothelial cancer.

The CDR3 bases are TGCGCCAGCAGCCCGGGACAGGGATACAATGAGCAGTTCTTC. Translation gives CASSPGQGYNEQFF. V and J are TRBV5-1 and TRBJ2-1, with 9 nucleotides matching TRBD1. V was pared by 4 bases and J by 4 bases, with 3 bases of the junction left unmatched. Per germline, CDR1 SGHRS and CDR2 YFSETQ. The CDR3 extends over 14 amino acids. Supplemented by reference TRBV5-1 and TRBJ2-1, the full variable domain reads KAGVTQTPRYLIKTRGQQVTLSCSPISGHRSVSWYQQTPGQGLQFLFEYFSETQRNKGNFPGRFSGRQFSNSRSEMNVSTLELGDSALYLCASSPGQGYNEQFFGPGTRLTVL.